Presented here are 19 T cell receptor beta chains from one specimen sequenced in a study of STAT3 mutations in large granular lymphocyte leukemia. Points from the study as a whole: At least one immunodominant TCR beta clonotype appeared in every T-cell large granular lymphocyte leukemia patient.

Their target antigens are unknown. This table comes from immunoSEQ multiplex PCR, and its TCRdb copy is limited to in-frame clones, with some not included. Among several thousand clones listed, approximately 88% were seen once. The sequencing sample was made of peripheral blood mononuclear cells. These TCRs come from a man older than 75 with T-cell large granular lymphocyte leukemia. Some clones in this sample may be carry-over from other donors' samples.

This clone was seen a few times. The chain's CDR3 is CASQGLSNTEAFF. The CDR3 DNA follows: TGTGCCAGCCAAGGGCTTAGTAACACTGAAGCTTTCTTT. This chain joins TRBV6-5 and TRBJ1-1; D not resolved. CDR3 size: 13 residues. Looked up from germline, CDR1 is MNHEY and CDR2 is SVGAGI. Trimming took off 8 bases at V and 2 bases at J, with 12 bases between the two ends.

The V call is TRBV7-2, the J call TRBJ2-1; 10 bases map to TRBD2. The ends lost 5 bases at V and 0 bases at J; junction bases unmatched: 13. The CDR3 is 19 amino acids. Germline V gene lookup returns CDR1 SGHTA and CDR2 FQGNSA. The CDR3 DNA reads as TGTGCCAGCAGCGGACCGGGACTAGCGTCCGTAGGCTCCTACAATGAGCAGTTCTTC. This codes for CASSGPGLASVGSYNEQFF.

This clone has only one observation. The chain's CDR3 is CAWSVWGGNQPQHF. Written as DNA, the CDR3 is TGTGCCTGGAGTGTATGGGGGGGCAATCAGCCCCAGCATTTT. V usage is TRBV30 and J usage is TRBJ1-5, with D tentatively TRBD1 (5 bases). Germline-derived CDR1 and CDR2 are GTSNPN and SVGIG (reference sequence). The CDR3 runs to 14 residues. Trimming left V 0 bases short and J 2 bases short, with 8 bases between.

The chain carries TRBV7-2 and TRBJ2-7; D is perhaps TRBD1 (6 bases). Trimming shortened V by 4 bases and J by 7 bases, and 8 bases separated the two germline ends. Germline CDR1 and CDR2: SGHTA and FQGNSA. CDR3 length: 11 residues. This CDR3 reads CASSSGDEQYF. For the CDR3, the DNA is TGTGCCAGCAGCTCAGGGGATGAGCAGTACTTC. The complete variable domain, with remaining parts taken from reference TRBV7-2 and TRBJ2-7, reads GAGVSQSPSNKVTEKGKDVELRCDPISGHTALYWYRQSLGQGLEFLIYFQGNSAPDKSGLPSDRFSAERTGGSVSTLTIQRTQQEDSAVYLCASSSGDEQYFGPGTRLTVT.

The V and J genes are TRBV6-5 and TRBJ1-2, with D possibly being TRBD1 (6 bases). V lost 2 bases to trimming and J lost 2 bases, with 12 bases between them. The length of the CDR3 is 15 residues. Germline CDR1 is MNHEY and CDR2 is SVGAGI. CDR3: CASSYHVTGNYGYTF. CDR3 DNA: TGTGCCAGCAGTTACCACGTAACAGGGAACTATGGCTACACCTTC.

In the case of this clone: The germline gene is not matched at one end of the junction; a read error may be the cause. V is TRBV5-1 and J is TRBJ2-7; the match to TRBD2 covers 10 bases. The germline CDR1 and CDR2 sequences are SGHRS and YFSETQ. The CDR3 has 16 residues. The CDR3 DNA follows: TGTGCCAGCAGTCTAGGACTAGCGGTTAGGTCCTACGAGCAGTACTTC. It yields the protein CASSLGLAVRSYEQYF.

The CDR3 sequence is CASSRPQSTDTQYF. CDR3 nucleotides: TGTGCCAGCAGCCGTCCCCAATCCACAGATACGCAGTATTTT. This rearrangement joins TRBV2 to TRBJ2-3; D not resolved. The germline V gene encodes CDR1 SNHLY and CDR2 FYNNEI. The CDR3 is made up of 14 amino acids. The V gene lost 6 bases and the J gene lost 2 bases, with 12 bases spanning the gap. Using reference TRBV2 and TRBJ2-3 for the parts outside the CDR3, the full variable domain is EPEVTQTPSHQVTQMGQEVILRCVPISNHLYFYWYRQILGQKVEFLVSFYNNEISEKSEIFDDQFSVERPDGSNFTLKIRSTKLEDSAMYFCASSRPQSTDTQYFGPGTRLTVL.

The V gene is TRBV5-1, the J gene TRBJ2-7; D tentatively fits TRBD1 or TRBD2 (5 bases each). The CDR3 consists of 14 residues. Germline CDR1 reads SGHRS; CDR2 reads YFSETQ. Trimming removed 4 bases at V and 4 bases at J, with 15 bases between. The CDR3 region has the DNA TGCGCCAGCAGCCACGGACTGCCAGGGTACGAGCAGTACTTC. It codes for CASSHGLPGYEQYF.

The J gene is TRBJ1-2, the V gene TRBV11-1; the D is unclear. Germline lookup yields CDR1 SGHAT and CDR2 FQDESV (reference sequence). The V end lost 5 bases, the J end lost 3 bases, and 16 bases lay between the germline ends. There are 15 residues in the CDR3. For the CDR3, the DNA is TGTGCCAGCAGCCCCCAGACAACATCTCACTATGGCTACACCTTC. It yields the protein CASSPQTTSHYGYTF.

The J gene is TRBJ2-5, the V gene TRBV7-8; 16 bases match TRBD2. The germline CDR1 and CDR2 sequences are SGHVS and FQNEAQ. The CDR3 totals 18 residues. Losses at the gene ends were 1 base for V and 2 bases for J; bases not matched to a gene: 4. In nucleotides, the CDR3 is TGTGCCAGCAGCTTAGGTGGGACTAGCGGGGGGGCTCAAGAGACCCAGTACTTC. It yields the protein CASSLGGTSGGAQETQYF.

The chain uses TRBV18 and TRBJ1-3; weak D call: TRBD1 (5 bases). The CDR3 totals 16 residues. Trimming shortened V by 4 bases and J by 3 bases, and 16 bases separated the two germline ends. Per germline, CDR1 KGHSH and CDR2 LQKENI. The CDR3 is CASSLTQGRDGNTIYF. CDR3 bases: TGTGCCAGCTCACTAACGCAGGGCCGGGATGGAAACACCATATATTTT.

There are a few counts of this clone. This rearrangement joins TRBV15 to TRBJ1-2; D not certain. V was cut by 3 bases and J by 3 bases, with 17 bases left in between. Per germline, CDR1 LNHNV and CDR2 YYDKDF (reference sequence). The CDR3 has 16 residues. Here the CDR3 DNA reads TGTGCCACCAGCAGCATAGGGCTTTGGCCAGACTATGGCTACACCTTC. It encodes CATSSIGLWPDYGYTF.

The chain is built from TRBV5-4 and TRBJ2-3; D gene unclear. With 3 bases removed from V and 1 base from J, the gap between germline ends came to 3 bases. CDR3 length: 12 residues. CDR1 and CDR2 from the germline V gene are SGHNT and YYREEE (reference sequence). In DNA form, the CDR3 reads TGTGCCAGCAGCTCCGGCACAGATACGCAGTATTTT. As protein: CASSSGTDTQYF.

This chain connects TRBV4-3 to TRBJ2-1; perhaps TRBD2 as D (5 bases). The germline V gene encodes CDR1 LGHNA and CDR2 YSLEER. Trimming stripped 2 bases from V and 3 bases from J, with 14 bases between. This CDR3 comprises 16 residues. The chain's CDR3 is CASSQRSSGNYNEQFF. The CDR3 DNA reads TGCGCCAGCAGCCAACGCTCGAGCGGTAACTACAATGAGCAGTTCTTC.

This clone has a single count. The chain employs TRBV28 and TRBJ2-7, with D unclear. V dropped 4 bases and J dropped 4 bases, with 23 bases sitting between them. Germline CDR1 MDHEN, CDR2 SYDVKM. This CDR3 has 17 residues. CDR3 DNA: TGTGCCAGCAGTTCCCACCATACGCAAACCTGGTCTTACGAGCAGTACTTC. Translation: CASSSHHTQTWSYEQYF.

V is TRBV6-5 and J is TRBJ2-4, with D perhaps matching TRBD1 (5 bases). CDR3 length: 14 amino acids. Trimming pared 6 bases from V and 0 bases from J, leaving 9 bases between. Germline V gene sequence: CDR1 MNHEY, CDR2 SVGAGI. The CDR3 sequence: CASRPGIAKNIQYF. The CDR3 DNA is TGTGCCAGCAGACCAGGGATAGCCAAAAACATTCAGTACTTC.

This clone was observed a single time. The chain uses TRBV6-5 and TRBJ1-2, with 9 nucleotides matching TRBD1. J lost 4 bases, V lost 5 bases, and 5 bases had no gene match. The CDR3 spans 14 residues. The V gene's germline CDR1 is MNHEY and CDR2 SVGAGI. CDR3 sequence (DNA): TGTGCCAGCAGTCTGGGACAGGGATCCTATGGCTACACCTTC. It is translated as CASSLGQGSYGYTF.

The chain recombines TRBV5-1 with TRBJ2-7; D may be TRBD1 (6 bases). Trimming cost V 3 bases and J 0 bases, with 10 bases left between them. The germline V gene encodes CDR1 SGHRS and CDR2 YFSETQ. The CDR3 has 14 amino acids. CDR3 loop: CASSSDSTSYEQYF. In nucleotides, the CDR3 is TGCGCCAGCAGCTCGGACAGTACCTCCTACGAGCAGTACTTC.

The rearrangement uses TRBV6-5 and TRBJ1-4, with TRBD1 matching over 8 bases. The CDR3 is made up of 16 amino acids. Looked up from germline, CDR1 is MNHEY and CDR2 is SVGAGI. Trimming at V came to 2 bases and at J to 7 bases, leaving 9 bases not matched to a gene. CDR3 nucleotides: TGTGCCAGCAGTTACACCACAGGGGGACTAGGTGAAAAACTGTTTTTT. Amino acid sequence: CASSYTTGGLGEKLFF.